This T cell receptor beta chain was captured in a study of blood T cell repertoires in COVID-19. Study-wide context: Sources were T cells, B-cell-depleted T cells, or PBMCs; the material itself was cDNA or gDNA.

Original processing notes: Amplification of reference gene primers was used by the study to estimate nucleated cell counts. Repertoires were generated with immunoSEQ multiplex PCR, while TCRdb's copy carries only in-frame clones and drops some. D and trimming were read from the DNA, whereas the V and J calls and clone size are those reported in that table. The sample records fewer than 400,000 clones, 75% to 90% being singletons. Participant ages covered 18 to 89 years across 24 US areas. Recovered Cohort 3 donors showed two negative PCRs, clearance, or symptom resolution. Germline values: CDR1 ENHRY, CDR2 SYGVKD. The germline V and J ends were trimmed by 10 bases and 4 bases, with 22 bases remaining between them. This CDR3 is built from 15 residues.

Specimen: PBMCs or T cells enriched from blood (not recorded which). The TCR was taken from a man aged 25 to 40 who had recovered from COVID-19. The chain employs TRBV10-3 and TRBJ2-5, with a tentative D call TRBD2 (6 bases). CDR3 sequence (DNA): TGTGCCACACGGGACTCAGGGCAATTTGGAGAGACCCAGTACTTC. Its translation: CATRDSGQFGETQYF.